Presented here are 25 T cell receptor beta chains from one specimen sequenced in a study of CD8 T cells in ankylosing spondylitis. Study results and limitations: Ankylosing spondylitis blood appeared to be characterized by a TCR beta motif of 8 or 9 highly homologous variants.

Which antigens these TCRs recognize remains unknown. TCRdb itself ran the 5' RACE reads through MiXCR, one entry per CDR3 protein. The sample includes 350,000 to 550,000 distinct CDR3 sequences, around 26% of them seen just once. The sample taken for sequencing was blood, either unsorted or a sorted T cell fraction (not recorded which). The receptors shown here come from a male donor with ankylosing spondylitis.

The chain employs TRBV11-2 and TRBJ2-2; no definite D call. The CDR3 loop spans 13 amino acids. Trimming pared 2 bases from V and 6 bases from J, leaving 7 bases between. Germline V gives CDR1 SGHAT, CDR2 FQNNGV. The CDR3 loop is CASSLNGPGELFF. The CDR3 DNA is TGTGCCAGCAGCTTAAATGGGCCCGGGGAGCTGTTTTTT.

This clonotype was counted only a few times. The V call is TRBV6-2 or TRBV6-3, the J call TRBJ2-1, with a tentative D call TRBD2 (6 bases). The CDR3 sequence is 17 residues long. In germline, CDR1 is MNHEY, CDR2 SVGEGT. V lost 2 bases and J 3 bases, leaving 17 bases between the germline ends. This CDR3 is CASSYAQTRRVYNEQFF. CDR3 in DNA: TGTGCCAGCAGTTACGCCCAGACTCGGAGGGTCTACAATGAGCAGTTCTTC.

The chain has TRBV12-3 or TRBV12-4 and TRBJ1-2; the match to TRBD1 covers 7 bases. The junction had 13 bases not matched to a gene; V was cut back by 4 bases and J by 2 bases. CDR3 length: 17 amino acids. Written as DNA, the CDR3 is TGTGCCAGCAGTTCAGTGGCAGGGGGGGTGTTAAACTATGGCTACACCTTC. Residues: CASSSVAGGVLNYGYTF.

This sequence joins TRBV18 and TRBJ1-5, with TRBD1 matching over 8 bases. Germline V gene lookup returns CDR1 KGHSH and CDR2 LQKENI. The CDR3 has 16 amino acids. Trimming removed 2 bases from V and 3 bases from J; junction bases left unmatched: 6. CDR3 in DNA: TGTGCCAGCTCACCAAGAAGGACAGGGAACAATCAGCCCCAGCATTTT. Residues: CASSPRRTGNNQPQHF. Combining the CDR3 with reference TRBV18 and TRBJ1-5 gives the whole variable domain NAGVMQNPRHLVRRRGQEARLRCSPMKGHSHVYWYRQLPEEGLKFMVYLQKENIIDESGMPKERFSAEFPKEGPSILRIQQVVRGDSAAYFCASSPRRTGNNQPQHFGDGTRLSIL.

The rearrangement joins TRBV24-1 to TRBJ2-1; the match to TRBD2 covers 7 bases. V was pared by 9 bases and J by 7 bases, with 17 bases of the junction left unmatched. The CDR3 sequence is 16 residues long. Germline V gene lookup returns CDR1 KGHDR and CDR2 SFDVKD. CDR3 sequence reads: CATRPPTREMGNEQFF. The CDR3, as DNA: TGTGCCACCCGCCCCCCCACGCGGGAGATGGGGAATGAGCAGTTCTTC.

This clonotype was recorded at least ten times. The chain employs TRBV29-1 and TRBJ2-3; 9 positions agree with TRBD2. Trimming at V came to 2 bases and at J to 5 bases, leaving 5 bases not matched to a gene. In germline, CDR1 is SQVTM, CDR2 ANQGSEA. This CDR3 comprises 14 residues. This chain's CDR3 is CSVEIAGDVDTQYF. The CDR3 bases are TGCAGCGTTGAAATAGCGGGAGATGTAGATACGCAGTATTTT.

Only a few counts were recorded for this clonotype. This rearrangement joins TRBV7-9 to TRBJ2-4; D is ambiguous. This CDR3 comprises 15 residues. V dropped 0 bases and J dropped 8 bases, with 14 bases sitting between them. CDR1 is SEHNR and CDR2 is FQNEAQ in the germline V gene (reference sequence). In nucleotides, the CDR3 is TGTGCCAGCAGCTTAGCGATCGGGTCGACCGACATTCAGTACTTC. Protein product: CASSLAIGSTDIQYF.

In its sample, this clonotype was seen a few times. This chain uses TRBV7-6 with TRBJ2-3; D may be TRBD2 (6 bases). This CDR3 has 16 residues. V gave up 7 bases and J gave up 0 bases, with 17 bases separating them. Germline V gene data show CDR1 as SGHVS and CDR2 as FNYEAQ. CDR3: CASKYLAFESTDTQYF. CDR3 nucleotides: TGTGCCAGCAAGTACCTAGCGTTCGAGAGCACAGATACGCAGTATTTT.

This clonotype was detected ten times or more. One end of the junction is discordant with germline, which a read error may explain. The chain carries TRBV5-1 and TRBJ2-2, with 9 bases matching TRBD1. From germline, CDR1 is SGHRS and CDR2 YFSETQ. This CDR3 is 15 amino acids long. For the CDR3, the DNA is TGTGCCAGCAGCCTGGGACAGGGAGACACCGGGGAGCTGTTTTTT. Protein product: CASSLGQGDTGELFF.

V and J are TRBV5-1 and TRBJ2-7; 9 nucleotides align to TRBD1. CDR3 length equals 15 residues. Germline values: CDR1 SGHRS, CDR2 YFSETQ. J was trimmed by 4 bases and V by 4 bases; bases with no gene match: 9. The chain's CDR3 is CASSNPGQGYYEQYV. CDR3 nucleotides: TGCGCCAGCAGCAACCCGGGACAGGGATATTACGAGCAGTACGTC.

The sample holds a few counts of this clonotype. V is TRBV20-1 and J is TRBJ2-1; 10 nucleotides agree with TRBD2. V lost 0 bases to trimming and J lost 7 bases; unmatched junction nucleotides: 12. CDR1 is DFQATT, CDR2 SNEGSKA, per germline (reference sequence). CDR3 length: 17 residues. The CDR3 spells CSARDWASGRVENEQFF. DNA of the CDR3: TGCAGTGCTAGAGATTGGGCTAGCGGGAGAGTAGAGAATGAGCAGTTCTTC.

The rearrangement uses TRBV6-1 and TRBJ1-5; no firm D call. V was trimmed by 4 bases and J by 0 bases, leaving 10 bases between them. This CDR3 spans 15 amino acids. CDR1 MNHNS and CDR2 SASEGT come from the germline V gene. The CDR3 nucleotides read TGTGCCAGCAGTGCGGAAACCAATAGCAATCAGCCCCAGCATTTT. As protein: CASSAETNSNQPQHF.

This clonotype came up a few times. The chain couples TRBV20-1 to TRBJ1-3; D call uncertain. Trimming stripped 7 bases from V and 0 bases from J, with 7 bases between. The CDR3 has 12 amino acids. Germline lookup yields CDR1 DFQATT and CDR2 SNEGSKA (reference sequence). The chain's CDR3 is CSGSPSGNTIYF. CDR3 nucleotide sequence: TGCAGTGGATCCCCCTCTGGAAACACCATATATTTT.

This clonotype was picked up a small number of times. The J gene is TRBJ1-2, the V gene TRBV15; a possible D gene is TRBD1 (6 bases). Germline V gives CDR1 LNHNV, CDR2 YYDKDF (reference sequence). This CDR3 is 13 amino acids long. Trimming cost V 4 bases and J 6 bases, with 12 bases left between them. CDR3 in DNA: TGTGCCACCAGCATGGATCAGGGGAATGGCTACACCTTC. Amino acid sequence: CATSMDQGNGYTF.

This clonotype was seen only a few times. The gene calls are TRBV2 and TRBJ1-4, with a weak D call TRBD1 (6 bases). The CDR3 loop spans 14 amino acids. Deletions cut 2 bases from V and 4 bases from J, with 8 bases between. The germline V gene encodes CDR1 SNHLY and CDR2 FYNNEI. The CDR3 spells CASSEWTDNEKLFF. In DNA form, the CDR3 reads TGTGCCAGCAGTGAATGGACAGATAATGAAAAACTGTTTTTT.

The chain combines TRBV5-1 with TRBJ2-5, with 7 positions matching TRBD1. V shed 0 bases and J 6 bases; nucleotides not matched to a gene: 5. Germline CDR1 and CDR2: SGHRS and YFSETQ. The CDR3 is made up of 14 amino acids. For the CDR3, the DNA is TGCGCCAGCAGCTTGGAGACAGGGTTGAAGACCCAGTACTTC. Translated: CASSLETGLKTQYF.

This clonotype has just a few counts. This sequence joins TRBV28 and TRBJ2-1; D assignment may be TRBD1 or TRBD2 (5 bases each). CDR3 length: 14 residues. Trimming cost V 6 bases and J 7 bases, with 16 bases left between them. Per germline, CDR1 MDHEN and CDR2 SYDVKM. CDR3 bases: TGTGCCAGCAGGCCCGGGACCGAGGCAAATGAGCAGTTCTTC. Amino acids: CASRPGTEANEQFF.

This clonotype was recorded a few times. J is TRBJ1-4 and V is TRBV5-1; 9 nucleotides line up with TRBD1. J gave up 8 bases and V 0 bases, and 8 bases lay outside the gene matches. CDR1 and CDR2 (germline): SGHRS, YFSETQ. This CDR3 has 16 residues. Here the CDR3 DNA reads TGCGCCAGCAGCTTGGAGGGACAGGGAGGTATAGAAAAACTGTTTTTT. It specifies CASSLEGQGGIEKLFF.

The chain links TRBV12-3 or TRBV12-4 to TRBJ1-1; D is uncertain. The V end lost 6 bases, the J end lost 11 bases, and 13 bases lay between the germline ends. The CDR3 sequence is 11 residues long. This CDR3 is CASSIVSRAFF. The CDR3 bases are TGTGCCAGCAGCATTGTCTCGAGGGCTTTCTTT.

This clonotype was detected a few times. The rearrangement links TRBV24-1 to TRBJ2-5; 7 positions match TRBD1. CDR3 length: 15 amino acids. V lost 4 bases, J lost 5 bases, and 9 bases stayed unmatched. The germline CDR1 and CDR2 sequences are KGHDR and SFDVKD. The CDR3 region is CATSDWTGLRETQYF. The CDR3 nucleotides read TGTGCCACCAGTGACTGGACAGGCTTACGGGAGACCCAGTACTTC.

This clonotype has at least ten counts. The chain's CDR3 is CASSPGTGYSNQPQHF. In DNA form, the CDR3 reads TGTGCCAGCAGCCCCGGGACAGGATATAGCAATCAGCCCCAGCATTTT. The V call is TRBV3-1, the J call TRBJ1-5, with TRBD1 identical over 8 bases. Germline CDR1 reads LGHDT; CDR2 reads YNNKEL (reference sequence). The CDR3 sequence is 16 residues long. The J segment lost 0 bases and the V segment lost 4 bases, leaving 5 bases of the junction unmatched.

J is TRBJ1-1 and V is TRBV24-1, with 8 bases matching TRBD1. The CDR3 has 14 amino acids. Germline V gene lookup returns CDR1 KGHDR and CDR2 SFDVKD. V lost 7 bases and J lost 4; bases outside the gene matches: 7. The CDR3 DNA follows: TGTGCCACCAGAGGACAGGGCGGTAGCACTGAAGCTTTCTTT. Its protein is CATRGQGGSTEAFF.

In DNA form, the CDR3 reads TGTGCCATCAGTGAGACTAGCGAGACCCAGTACTTC. It translates to CAISETSETQYF. This chain links TRBV10-3 with TRBJ2-5, with D possibly matching TRBD2 (6 bases). Germline V gives CDR1 ENHRY, CDR2 SYGVKD. Trimming removed 2 bases at V and 5 bases at J, with 6 bases between. This CDR3 region has 12 residues.

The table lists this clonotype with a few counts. The CDR3 is CASRLGTAGANVLTF. The CDR3 coding sequence is TGCGCCAGCAGACTCGGTACTGCTGGGGCCAACGTCCTGACTTTC. This sequence joins TRBV5-1 and TRBJ2-6; no reliable D call. Germline-derived CDR1 and CDR2 are SGHRS and YFSETQ. V lost 5 bases to trimming and J lost 2 bases, with 11 bases between them. The length of the CDR3 is 15 residues.

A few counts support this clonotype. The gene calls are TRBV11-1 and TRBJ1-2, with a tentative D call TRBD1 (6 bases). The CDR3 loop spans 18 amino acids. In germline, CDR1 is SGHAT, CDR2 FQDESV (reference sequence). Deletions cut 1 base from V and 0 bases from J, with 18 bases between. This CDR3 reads CASSLGGADPSSNYGYTF. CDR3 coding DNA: TGTGCCAGCAGCTTAGGGGGGGCAGACCCCTCTTCTAACTATGGCTACACCTTC.